This TCR beta chain was found in a study of T cell responses to AZD1222 COVID-19 vaccine. A remark on this clone: Its target is unknown.

Repertoires were generated with immunoSEQ multiplex PCR, while TCRdb's copy carries only in-frame clones and drops some. The sample carries 95,000 to 150,000 clones, nearly 90% recorded once. V was shortened by 3 bases and J by 0 bases, with 12 bases between the two germline ends. CDR1 is MNHNS, CDR2 SASEGT, per germline. CDR3 length equals 15 residues. Study-level findings and limits: Spike as a whole was targeted by vaccine-associated CD4 TCRs, dominant at 160-218 and 743-854.

The material was peripheral blood, obtained on day 0 of AZD1222 vaccination. J is TRBJ2-7 and V is TRBV6-1; weak D call: TRBD1 (5 bases). This TCR derives from an adult in good health. CDR3 residues: CASSDDRTPSYEQYF. For the CDR3, the DNA is TGTGCCAGCAGTGACGACAGAACCCCCTCCTACGAGCAGTACTTC.